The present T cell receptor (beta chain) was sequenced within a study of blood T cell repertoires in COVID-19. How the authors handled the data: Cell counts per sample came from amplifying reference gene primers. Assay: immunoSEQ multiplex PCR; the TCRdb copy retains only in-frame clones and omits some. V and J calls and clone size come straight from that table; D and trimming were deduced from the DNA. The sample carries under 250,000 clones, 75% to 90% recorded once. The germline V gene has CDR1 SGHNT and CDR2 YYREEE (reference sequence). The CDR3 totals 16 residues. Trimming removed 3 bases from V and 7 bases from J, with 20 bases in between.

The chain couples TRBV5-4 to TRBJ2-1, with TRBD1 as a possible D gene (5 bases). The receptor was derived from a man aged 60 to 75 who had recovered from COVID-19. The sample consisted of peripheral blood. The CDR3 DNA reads TGTGCCAGCAGCTCCGACAGTGTACGAGTAGAGAATGAGCAGTTCTTC. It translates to CASSSDSVRVENEQFF.